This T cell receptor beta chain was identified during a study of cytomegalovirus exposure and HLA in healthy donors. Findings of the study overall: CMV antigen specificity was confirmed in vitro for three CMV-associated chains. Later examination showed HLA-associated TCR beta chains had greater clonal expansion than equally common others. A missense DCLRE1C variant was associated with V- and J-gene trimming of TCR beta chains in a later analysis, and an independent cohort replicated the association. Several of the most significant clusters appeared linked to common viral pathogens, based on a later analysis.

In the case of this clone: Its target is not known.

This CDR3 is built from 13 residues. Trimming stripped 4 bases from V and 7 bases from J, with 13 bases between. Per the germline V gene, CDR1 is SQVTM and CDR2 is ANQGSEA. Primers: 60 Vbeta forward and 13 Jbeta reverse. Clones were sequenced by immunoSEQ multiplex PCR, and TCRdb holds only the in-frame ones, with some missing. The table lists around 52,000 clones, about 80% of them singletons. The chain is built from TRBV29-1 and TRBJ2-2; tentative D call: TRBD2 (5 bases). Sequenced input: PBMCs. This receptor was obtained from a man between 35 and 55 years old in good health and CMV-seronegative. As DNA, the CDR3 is TGCAGCGTTGTCGGGGAGACCGACGGGGAGCTGTTTTTT. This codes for CSVVGETDGELFF.